The sample holds one count of the clone carrying this T cell receptor (beta chain). Its antigen is not known. Treatment here: roughly nine-day PBMC culture with coronavirus spike peptide pools or control peptides (ViraFEST assay). During the years 2011-2018, before the COVID-19 pandemic, the unexposed donor's CD4+ T cells were collected. These data are taken from a study of vaccination and CD4 T cells after COVID-19. Study overall: The post-COVID sampling time was a median 101 days after diagnosis, ranging from 35 to 161. Controls had a CEFX pool, an HIV-1 Nef pool, or no peptide added.

Sequenced with the Oncomine TCR Beta short-read assay was DNA taken from cultured CD4+ T cells. From cultured CD4+ T cells, genomic DNA was extracted. TCRdb re-derived calls from the PCR reads in MiXCR, one entry per CDR3 protein. The sample carries about 9,100 distinct CDR3 sequences, about 33% recorded once. Trimming took 6 bases from V and 6 from J; bases not matched to a gene: 8. Germline assignment: CDR1 MNHNS and CDR2 SASEGT. The CDR3 contains 16 residues. The sequence was obtained from a human donor in good health. The rearrangement joins TRBV6-1 to TRBJ2-1; 13 bases align to TRBD2. Source material: CD4+ T cells from blood, cultured in vitro. The CDR3 protein is CASRLRLAGGANEQFF. DNA for the CDR3: TGTGCCAGCAGATTACGACTAGCGGGAGGCGCCAATGAGCAGTTCTTC.